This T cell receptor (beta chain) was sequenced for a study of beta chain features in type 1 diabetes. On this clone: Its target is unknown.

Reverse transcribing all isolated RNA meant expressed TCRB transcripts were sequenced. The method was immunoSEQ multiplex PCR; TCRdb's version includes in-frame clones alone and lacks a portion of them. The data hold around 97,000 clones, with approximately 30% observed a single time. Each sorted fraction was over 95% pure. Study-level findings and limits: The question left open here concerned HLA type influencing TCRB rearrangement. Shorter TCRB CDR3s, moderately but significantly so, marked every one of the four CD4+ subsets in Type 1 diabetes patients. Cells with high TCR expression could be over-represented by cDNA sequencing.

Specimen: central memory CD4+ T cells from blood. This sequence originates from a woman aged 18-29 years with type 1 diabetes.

The CDR3 reads CASSLDPGLAGGETQYF. The CDR3 DNA is TGCGCCAGCAGCTTGGACCCGGGACTAGCGGGAGGAGAGACCCAGTACTTC. This chain joins TRBV5-1 and TRBJ2-5, with TRBD2 matching 15 bases. The trim removed 0 bases at V and 4 bases at J, leaving 4 bases unmatched. CDR3 length equals 17 residues. CDR1 is SGHRS, CDR2 YFSETQ, per germline. Full variable domain (missing parts from reference TRBV5-1 and TRBJ2-5): KAGVTQTPRYLIKTRGQQVTLSCSPISGHRSVSWYQQTPGQGLQFLFEYFSETQRNKGNFPGRFSGRQFSNSRSEMNVSTLELGDSALYLCASSLDPGLAGGETQYFGPGTRLLVL.